A selection of T cell receptor beta chains follows, all from one sample in a study of T cell responses to AZD1222 COVID-19 vaccine. This table comes from immunoSEQ multiplex PCR, and its TCRdb copy is limited to in-frame clones, with some not included. The data show 130,000 or so clones, approximately 94% seen once. The input for sequencing was peripheral blood, taken on day 0 of AZD1222 vaccination. Source of these receptors: an adult in good health. Each CDR3 is given with its conserved first and last residue. D genes are given only for firm matches. Only part of the rows carry a size: once, few, many, or a class if the clone is expanded.

j_gene,abundance,v_gene,d_gene,CDR3aa,CDR3nt
TRBJ2-1,.,TRBV5-4,TRBD1,CASSLQGADEQFF,TGTGCCAGCAGCTTACAGGGGGCGGATGAGCAGTTCTTC
TRBJ1-2,once,TRBV5-4,.,CASSLVPDSRYGYTF,TGTGCCAGCAGCTTGGTTCCGGACAGCCGCTATGGCTACACCTTC
TRBJ1-5,.,TRBV18,TRBD1,CASSPRQGINQPQHF,TGTGCCAGCTCACCTAGACAGGGGATAAATCAGCCCCAGCATTTT
TRBJ2-7,.,TRBV29-1,.,CSVGGAESYEQYF,TGCAGCGTTGGGGGGGCAGAGTCTTACGAGCAGTACTTC
TRBJ1-6,.,TRBV7-8,.,CASSLGDTYNSPLHF,TGTGCCAGCAGCTTAGGGGACACCTATAATTCACCCCTCCACTTT
TRBJ1-1,.,TRBV7-6,TRBD1,CASSPVPGQGRNTEAFF,TGTGCCAGCAGCCCTGTCCCGGGACAGGGAAGGAACACTGAAGCTTTCTTT
TRBJ2-6,.,TRBV28,.,CASSPGVTGANVLTF,TGTGCCAGCAGTCCGGGGGTTACTGGGGCCAACGTCCTGACTTTC
TRBJ2-1,.,TRBV11-2,TRBD1,CASSLSTGDYEQFF,TGTGCCAGCAGCTTAAGTACAGGGGATTATGAGCAGTTCTTC
TRBJ1-1,.,TRBV28,TRBD1,CASSAATGGLNTEAFF,TGTGCCAGCAGTGCCGCGACAGGGGGATTGAACACTGAAGCTTTCTTT
TRBJ2-3,.,TRBV6-1,TRBD1,CASSEEQGPDTQYF,TGTGCCAGCAGTGAAGAACAGGGGCCAGATACGCAGTATTTT
TRBJ1-2,.,TRBV5-1,.,CASSSWDILGYGYTF,TGCGCCAGCAGCTCCTGGGACATCCTAGGCTATGGCTACACCTTC
TRBJ1-2,.,TRBV2,.,CASRGTVDRYGYTF,TGTGCCAGCAGGGGGACGGTGGACCGCTATGGCTACACCTTC
TRBJ1-5,.,TRBV29-1,.,CSVGGGGRNQPQHF,TGCAGCGTTGGGGGCGGGGGACGGAATCAGCCCCAGCATTTT